The clone carrying this T cell receptor beta chain was counted only a few times. Antigen specificity is unknown. The entry originates in a study of T cells in Graves' hyperthyroidism and ophthalmopathy. Study findings and constraints: Most clonotypes expanded in thyroid above 0.001 were likewise present in blood.

RNA transcripts provided the source from which TCR beta CDR3 regions were amplified. With the HTBI primer set, the TCR CDR3 went through a first round of RT-PCR. Using its own MiXCR run on the multiplex PCR reads, TCRdb lists one record per CDR3 protein. Of hundreds of thousands of distinct CDR3 sequences in the sample, around 20% were seen once. Clinical symptoms, serum thyroxine and TRAb, thyroid ultrasound and orbital computed tomography were used for the diagnoses. This blood was taken when hyperthyroidism was first diagnosed, before any ophthalmopathy symptoms existed. Each 10 ml fresh peripheral blood draw supplied the PBMCs. This TCR was sampled from a woman aged 50 to 65 with Graves' hyperthyroidism that later progressed to Graves' ophthalmopathy. The sequencing input was blood.

The CDR3 protein is CSARELTGVNNEQFF. DNA for the CDR3: TGCAGTGCTAGAGAACTTACAGGGGTTAACAATGAGCAGTTCTTC. The chain is built from TRBV20-1 and TRBJ2-1, with 7 nucleotides matching TRBD1. In germline, CDR1 is DFQATT, CDR2 SNEGSKA (reference sequence). This CDR3 has 15 amino acids. Unmatched junction bases numbered 7, after V lost 0 bases and J lost 5 bases.